This T cell receptor beta chain originates from a study of blood T cell repertoires in COVID-19. Study-level background: COVID-19 samples collected from the United States, Italy and Spain covered acute and convalescent phases.

Per the authors' pipeline: How many nucleated cells were present was estimated from reference gene primer amplification. Here immunoSEQ multiplex PCR was the method, and the copy in TCRdb shows in-frame clones only, minus some. V and J calls and clone size are given by that table; D and trimming were obtained from the DNA. This table has nearly 250,000 clones, about 80% appearing once. This TCR derives from a woman at least 80 years old with acute or convalescent COVID-19. The sequencing sample was made of peripheral blood.

The CDR3 sequence is CAWAGTSGFKQETQYF. CDR3 sequence (DNA): TGTGCCTGGGCCGGGACTAGCGGTTTTAAGCAAGAGACCCAGTACTTC. The genes are TRBV30 and TRBJ2-5; TRBD2 matches 11 bases. Germline CDR1 and CDR2: GTSNPN and SVGIG (reference sequence). Trimming cost V 5 bases and J 2 bases; bases outside gene matches: 10. The CDR3 spans 16 residues.